This TCR beta chain comes out of a study of early T cells in non-severe SARS-CoV-2 infection. About the study: Sequencing of bulk RNA from unsorted whole blood was done, without chain pairing.

Worth noting for this clonotype: Its specificity is unknown.

Unique molecular identifiers were attached to individual cDNA molecules. Using its own MiXCR run on the 5' RACE reads, TCRdb lists one record per CDR3 protein. The sample consists of fewer than 95,000 distinct CDR3 sequences, over 15% of them appearing once. V was cut by 1 base and J by 10 bases, with 8 bases left in between. The CDR3 contains 12 residues. Germline CDR1 is MDHEN and CDR2 is SYDVKM. General study points: There was a bias toward anti-spike CD8 responses in VDJdb matching, which missed private and CD4 specificities.

Source: whole blood, taken at baseline. The TCR sequence derives from an adult who was a healthcare worker with PCR-confirmed SARS-CoV-2 infection or an uninfected control (not recorded which). This chain connects TRBV28 to TRBJ2-1, with D unresolved. CDR3 in amino acids: CASSLSPAEQFF. The CDR3 DNA sequence: TGTGCCAGCAGTTTATCCCCGGCCGAGCAGTTCTTC.